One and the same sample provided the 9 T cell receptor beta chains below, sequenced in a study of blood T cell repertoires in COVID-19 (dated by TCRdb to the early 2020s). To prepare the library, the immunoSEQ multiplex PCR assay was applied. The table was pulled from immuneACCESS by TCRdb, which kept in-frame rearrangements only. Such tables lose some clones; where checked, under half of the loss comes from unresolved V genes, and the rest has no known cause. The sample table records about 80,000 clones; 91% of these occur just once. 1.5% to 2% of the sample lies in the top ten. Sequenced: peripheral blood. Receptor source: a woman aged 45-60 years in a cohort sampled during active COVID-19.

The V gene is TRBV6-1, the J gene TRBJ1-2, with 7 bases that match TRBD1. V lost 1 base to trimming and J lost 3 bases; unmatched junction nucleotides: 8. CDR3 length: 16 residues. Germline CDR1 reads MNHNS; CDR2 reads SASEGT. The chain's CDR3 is CASSEVKAGQDYGYTF. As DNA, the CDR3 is TGTGCCAGCAGTGAAGTAAAGGCAGGACAGGACTATGGCTACACCTTC.

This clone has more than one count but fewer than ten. CDR3 region: CASSTLAGGSGYTF. The CDR3 region has the DNA TGTGCCAGTAGTACGCTGGCCGGAGGCTCTGGCTACACCTTC. The chain recombines TRBV19 with TRBJ1-2; D gene uncertain. This CDR3 has 14 amino acids. Trimming stripped 4 bases from V and 7 bases from J, with 16 bases between. Germline lookup yields CDR1 LNHDA and CDR2 SQIVND (reference sequence).

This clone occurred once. The chain's CDR3 is CASSKREAKLYNEQFF. CDR3 DNA sequence: TGTGCCAGCAGCAAAAGGGAGGCGAAACTCTACAATGAGCAGTTCTTC. V gene TRBV21-1 combines with J gene TRBJ2-1; TRBD2, as called in the table, went unchecked against the DNA. TRBV21-1 is an annotated pseudogene. CDR3 length equals 16 residues.

The CDR3 sequence: CASSIVGQGVGQPQHF. The CDR3, as DNA: TGTGCCAGTAGTATAGTGGGACAGGGGGTTGGGCAGCCCCAGCATTTT. The gene calls are TRBV19 and TRBJ1-5; 11 nucleotides align to TRBD1. Germline CDR1 reads LNHDA; CDR2 reads SQIVND (reference sequence). The V gene end was trimmed by 1 base and the J gene end by 7 bases; junction bases not matched to a gene: 6. This CDR3 is 16 amino acids long.

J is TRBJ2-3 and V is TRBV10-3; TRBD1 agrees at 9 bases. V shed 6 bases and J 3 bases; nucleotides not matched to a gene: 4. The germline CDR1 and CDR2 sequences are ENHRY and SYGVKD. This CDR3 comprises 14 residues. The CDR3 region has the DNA TGTGCCATCAGACAGGGGGCTTTGACAGATACGCAGTATTTT. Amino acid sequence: CAIRQGALTDTQYF.

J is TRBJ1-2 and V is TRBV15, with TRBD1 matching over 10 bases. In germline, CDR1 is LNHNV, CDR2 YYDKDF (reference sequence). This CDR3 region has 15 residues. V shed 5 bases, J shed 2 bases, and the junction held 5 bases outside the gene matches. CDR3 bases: TGTGCCACCAGCGGCCGGGACAGGGGCAACTATGGCTACACCTTC. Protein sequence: CATSGRDRGNYGYTF.

CDR3 bases: TGCGCCAGCAGTGAGGGTGGAGGCTCCTACGAGCAGTACTTC. Amino acid sequence: CASSEGGGSYEQYF. The genes are TRBV10-1 and TRBJ2-7; a possible D gene is TRBD2 (5 bases). Between the trimmed V and J ends, which lost 2 bases and 0 bases, there was a span of 8 bases. The CDR3 sequence is 14 residues long. From germline, CDR1 is WNHNN and CDR2 SYGVQD (reference sequence).

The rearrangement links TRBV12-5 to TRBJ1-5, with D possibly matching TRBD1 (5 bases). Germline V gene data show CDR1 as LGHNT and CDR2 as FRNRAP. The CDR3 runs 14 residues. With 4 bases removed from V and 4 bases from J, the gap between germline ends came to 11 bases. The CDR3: CASGWGEGNQPQHF. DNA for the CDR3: TGTGCTAGTGGTTGGGGGGAGGGGAATCAGCCCCAGCATTTT.

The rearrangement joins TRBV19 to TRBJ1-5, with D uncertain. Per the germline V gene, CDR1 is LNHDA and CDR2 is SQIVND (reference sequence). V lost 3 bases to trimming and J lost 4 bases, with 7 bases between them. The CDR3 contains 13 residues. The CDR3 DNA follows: TGTGCCAGTAGTATCTCCAGGAATCAGCCCCAGCATTTT. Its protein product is CASSISRNQPQHF.